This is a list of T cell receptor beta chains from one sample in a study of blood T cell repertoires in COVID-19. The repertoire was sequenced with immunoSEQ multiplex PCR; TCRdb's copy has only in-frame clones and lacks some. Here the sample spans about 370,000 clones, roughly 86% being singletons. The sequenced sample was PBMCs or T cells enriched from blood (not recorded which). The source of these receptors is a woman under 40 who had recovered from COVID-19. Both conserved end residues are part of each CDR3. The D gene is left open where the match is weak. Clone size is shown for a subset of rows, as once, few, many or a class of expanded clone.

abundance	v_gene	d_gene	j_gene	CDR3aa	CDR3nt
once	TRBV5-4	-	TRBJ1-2	CASSSQSSHYGYTF	TGTGCCAGCAGCTCTCAATCGAGCCACTATGGCTACACCTTC
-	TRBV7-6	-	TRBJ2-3	CASSLRVGTDTQYF	TGTGCCAGCAGCTTGCGGGTTGGCACAGATACGCAGTATTTT
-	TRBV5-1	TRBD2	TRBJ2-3	CARGTSGTYTDTQYF	TGCGCCAGGGGGACTAGCGGGACATATACAGATACGCAGTATTTT
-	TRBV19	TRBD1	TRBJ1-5	CASSIVAGTGSSQPQHF	TGTGCCAGTAGTATAGTGGCCGGGACAGGGTCATCACAGCCCCAGCATTTT
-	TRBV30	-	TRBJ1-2	CAWSPSGSYGYTF	TGTGCCTGGAGTCCCAGTGGGAGCTATGGCTACACCTTC
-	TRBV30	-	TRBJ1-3	CAWTGASGNTIYF	TGTGCCTGGACAGGGGCTTCAGGAAACACCATATATTTT
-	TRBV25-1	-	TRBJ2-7	CASSSRDGSYEQYF	TGTGCCAGCAGCTCCCGGGATGGCTCCTACGAGCAGTACTTC
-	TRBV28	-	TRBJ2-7	CASSTRTYEQYF	TGTGCCAGCAGTACACGAACCTACGAGCAGTACTTC
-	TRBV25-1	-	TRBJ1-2	CASSDRVGGYTF	TGTGCCAGCAGTGACAGGGTTGGTGGCTACACCTTC
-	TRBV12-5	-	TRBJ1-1	CASGPRVLYTEAFF	TGTGCTAGTGGTCCTCGGGTCTTATACACTGAAGCTTTCTTT
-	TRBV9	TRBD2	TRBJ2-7	CASSVEPSGSSWQYF	TGTGCCAGCAGCGTAGAGCCTAGCGGGAGTTCATGGCAGTACTTC